These 5 T cell receptor beta chains share one sample of origin, sequenced in a study of T cell responses to AZD1222 COVID-19 vaccine. The assay was immunoSEQ multiplex PCR, and TCRdb's table has in-frame clones only and misses some. Among about 120,000 clones listed, over 85% were seen once. The specimen comprised peripheral blood, sampled on day 0 of AZD1222 vaccination. The receptors shown here come from an adult in good health.

V and J are TRBV4-2 and TRBJ1-1; no clear D. V was pared by 1 base and J by 8 bases, with 17 bases between. Germline V gives CDR1 LGHNA, CDR2 YNFKEQ. The CDR3 contains 15 residues. For the CDR3, the DNA is TGTGCCAGCAGCCAAGGGCGGGCAGGCGAGAACGAAGCTTTCTTT. The encoded protein is CASSQGRAGENEAFF.

The chain uses TRBV29-1 and TRBJ2-3, with TRBD2 matching over 12 bases. J lost 3 bases, V lost 5 bases, and 9 bases had no gene match. Germline V gene lookup returns CDR1 SQVTM and CDR2 ANQGSEA. This CDR3 contains 16 residues. Here the CDR3 reads CSVQTTSGRRTDTQYF. CDR3 nucleotide sequence: TGCAGCGTTCAAACGACTAGCGGGAGAAGGACAGATACGCAGTATTTT.

This chain uses TRBV25-1 with TRBJ1-1; a weak D match, TRBD1 (5 bases). V shed 8 bases and J shed 4 bases, with 14 bases lying between them. CDR1 is MGHDK, CDR2 SYGVNS, per germline. CDR3 length: 13 residues. The CDR3: CASVYGASTEAFF. The CDR3 bases are TGTGCCAGCGTCTACGGGGCGAGCACTGAAGCTTTCTTT.

Comments on this clone: This specimen includes other DNA sequences encoding the same CDR3. The V gene is TRBV7-2, the J gene TRBJ1-1; 7 nucleotides agree with TRBD1. Germline lookup yields CDR1 SGHTA and CDR2 FQGNSA. The CDR3 consists of 16 residues. V was clipped by 2 bases and J by 6 bases; unmatched bases: 12. CDR3 residues: CASSLPPDRAGPEAFF. The CDR3 DNA is TGTGCCAGCAGCTTACCACCTGACAGGGCGGGACCTGAAGCTTTCTTT.

The chain combines TRBV10-2 with TRBJ1-2, with 10 bases matching TRBD1. CDR3 size: 15 residues. Germline CDR1 reads WSHSY; CDR2 reads SAAADI. V dropped 8 bases and J dropped 4; count of bases not matched to a gene: 10. CDR3 coding DNA: TGCGCCAGCCACTCCCGGACAGGGGGTTCCTATGGCTACACCTTC. It codes for CASHSRTGGSYGYTF.